This paragraph reports one T cell receptor beta chain. These data are taken from a study of identical twins. TCRdb re-called the 5' RACE reads through MiXCR, storing one row per CDR3 protein. The sample has 520,000 or so distinct CDR3 sequences, less than 25% seen once. The CDR3 is 14 residues long. Trimming took 3 bases from V and 2 from J, leaving 11 bases between them. Per the germline V gene, CDR1 is SGDLS and CDR2 is YYNGEE. In every case, the donor was a healthy Caucasian. These data also formed part of another study, on T cells expressing NK-cell markers. This second study notes: Questions lingered over whether expanded NKG2C+ T cell clones were HCMV-specific.

Specimen: CD4+ T cells sorted from blood. The chain uses TRBV9 and TRBJ1-1; D perhaps matches TRBD1 (5 bases). The TCR was taken from a woman aged 18 to 35 in good health. CDR3 coding DNA: TGTGCCAGCAGCGCGGGGAGGGGAAACACTGAAGCTTTCTTT. Translation: CASSAGRGNTEAFF.